These 28 T cell receptor beta chains were all obtained from the same sample, sequenced in a study of chronic HIV infection and antiretroviral therapy. One entry per CDR3 protein results from TCRdb running MiXCR on the 5' RACE reads. The sample lists 45,000 to 55,000 distinct CDR3 sequences; 19% were seen once. Sequenced: peripheral blood. These receptors all stem from an adult who had HIV and had not received antiretroviral therapy, or was an uninfected healthy control (not recorded which).

There are a few counts of this clonotype. This chain links TRBV20-1 with TRBJ1-1, with a weak D call TRBD1 (5 bases). This CDR3 region has 14 residues. Germline CDR1 reads DFQATT; CDR2 reads SNEGSKA (reference sequence). Deletions cut 3 bases from V and 11 bases from J, with 22 bases between. The CDR3 protein is CSASLRQGPLKAFF. The CDR3 region has the DNA TGCAGTGCTAGTTTGAGGCAGGGTCCTCTGAAGGCTTTCTTT.

This chain links TRBV2 with TRBJ2-7; 14 positions match TRBD2. From germline, CDR1 is SNHLY and CDR2 FYNNEI. CDR3 length equals 15 residues. Trimming removed 7 bases from V and 7 bases from J; junction bases left unmatched: 9. The CDR3 loop is CASITGTSGSGEQYF. CDR3 nucleotide sequence: TGTGCCAGCATTACCGGGACTAGCGGGAGTGGGGAGCAGTACTTC.

The chain has TRBV28 and TRBJ1-2; possible D gene TRBD1, 5 bases. In germline, CDR1 is MDHEN, CDR2 SYDVKM. V dropped 10 bases and J dropped 3 bases, with 21 bases sitting between them. This CDR3 comprises 15 residues. Here the CDR3 reads CATAGRGPQDYGYTF. The CDR3 nucleotides read TGTGCCACCGCGGGGCGGGGACCCCAAGACTATGGCTACACCTTC.

V gene TRBV5-1 combines with J gene TRBJ2-3; D may be TRBD2 (7 bases). Per the germline V gene, CDR1 is SGHRS and CDR2 is YFSETQ. V lost 4 bases, J lost 3 bases, and 39 bases lay in between. This CDR3 comprises 23 residues. The DNA of the CDR3 is TGCGCCAGCAGCAGAGAACAGACAGGCGTCCCCGCCCGAGCGGGAATTTCGACAGATACGCAGTATTTT. Translation gives CASSREQTGVPARAGISTDTQYF. The full variable domain, completed using reference TRBV5-1 and TRBJ2-3, is KAGVTQTPRYLIKTRGQQVTLSCSPISGHRSVSWYQQTPGQGLQFLFEYFSETQRNKGNFPGRFSGRQFSNSRSEMNVSTLELGDSALYLCASSREQTGVPARAGISTDTQYFGPGTRLTVL.

The chain joins TRBV20-1 to TRBJ1-2, with a possible D match to TRBD1 (5 bases). V gave up 5 bases and J gave up 1 base, with 20 bases separating them. The CDR3 runs to 16 residues. CDR1 is DFQATT and CDR2 is SNEGSKA in the germline V gene (reference sequence). The CDR3 DNA sequence: TGCAGTGCTGACCAAGGGACCAGAGGTCGTAACTATGGCTACACCTTC. It specifies CSADQGTRGRNYGYTF.

This clonotype has only a few counts. The CDR3 reads CASRRAPNQPQHF. In nucleotides, the CDR3 is TGTGCCAGCAGAAGGGCTCCCAATCAGCCCCAGCATTTT. The chain combines TRBV6-5 with TRBJ1-5; D gene unclear. The CDR3 has 13 amino acids. The V and J ends lost 6 bases and 3 bases respectively, with 9 bases between them. Germline V gene lookup returns CDR1 MNHEY and CDR2 SVGAGI.

This chain uses TRBV28 with TRBJ1-2, with unresolved D. This CDR3 contains 13 residues. Germline CDR1 and CDR2: MDHEN and SYDVKM. V gave up 6 bases and J gave up 0 bases, with 8 bases separating them. In nucleotides, the CDR3 is TGTGCCAGCAGACAGAGCCCTAACTATGGCTACACCTTC. It codes for CASRQSPNYGYTF.

Comments on this clonotype: Since no conserved phenylalanine or tryptophan closes the CDR3, a read error is the likely cause. The limits of the CDR3 on the DNA are not certain, so only TCRdb's listed CDR3 is given. The chain recombines TRBV5-5 with TRBJ2-1; the tabulated D call, TRBD1, remains unverified against the DNA. The CDR3 length equals 12 residues, ends included. Germline-derived CDR1 and CDR2 are SGHKS and YYEKEE (reference sequence). Here the CDR3 reads CASSPSPREWRL.

This clonotype was recorded many times. One end of the junction is discordant with germline, which a read error may explain. This chain joins TRBV3-1 and TRBJ1-4; the match to TRBD1 covers 9 bases. CDR1 LGHDT and CDR2 YNNKEL come from the germline V gene (reference sequence). The CDR3 is made up of 14 amino acids. CDR3 DNA: TGTGCCAGCAACCAAGGGACAGGGAAGGAAAAACTGTTTTTT. It specifies CASNQGTGKEKLFF.

The rearrangement joins TRBV18 to TRBJ1-3; D remains unclear. Germline V gene lookup returns CDR1 KGHSH and CDR2 LQKENI. CDR3 length equals 14 residues. Trimming stripped 0 bases from V and 4 bases from J, with 7 bases between. CDR3 nucleotides: TGTGCCAGCTCACCACCGCCGGGGGGAAACACCATATATTTT. Translating it yields CASSPPPGGNTIYF.

The chain uses TRBV28 and TRBJ2-1; D gene ambiguous. Germline CDR1 MDHEN, CDR2 SYDVKM. The CDR3 is made up of 11 amino acids. V lost 5 bases and J lost 5, with 4 bases in between. CDR3 protein: CASSVDNEQFF. CDR3 coding DNA: TGTGCCAGCAGTGTCGACAATGAGCAGTTCTTC. The full variable domain, with the rest looked up from reference TRBV28 and TRBJ2-1, is DVKVTQSSRYLVKRTGEKVFLECVQDMDHENMFWYRQDPGLGLRLIYFSYDVKMKEKGDIPEGYSVSREKKERFSLILESASTNQTSMYLCASSVDNEQFFGPGTRLTVL.

This clonotype was seen only a few times. The chain employs TRBV20-1 and TRBJ2-5; D remains unclear. Deletions cut 3 bases from V and 4 bases from J, with 9 bases between. Per the germline V gene, CDR1 is DFQATT and CDR2 is SNEGSKA (reference sequence). CDR3 size: 12 residues. As DNA, the CDR3 is TGCAGTGCTAGCAGATTGAGAGAGACCCAGTACTTC. Protein product: CSASRLRETQYF.

This clonotype was detected only a few times. V usage is TRBV28 and J usage is TRBJ2-1, with a tentative D call TRBD1 (6 bases). Trimming removed 4 bases from V and 7 bases from J, with 23 bases in between. CDR3 length: 17 amino acids. From germline, CDR1 is MDHEN and CDR2 SYDVKM. CDR3 bases: TGTGCCAGCAGTTCTTATCAGGGGTCGGGGCTACGGAATGAGCAGTTCTTC. Amino acids: CASSSYQGSGLRNEQFF.

V and J are TRBV29-1 and TRBJ1-5; no reliable D call. The CDR3 length is 12 residues. Germline assignment: CDR1 SQVTM and CDR2 ANQGSEA. Trimming shortened V by 4 bases and J by 6 bases, and 10 bases separated the two germline ends. DNA for the CDR3: TGCAGCGTTGGCGGTGGGAGTCAGCCCCAGCATTTT. This gives the protein CSVGGGSQPQHF.

This clonotype was observed a few times. The chain has TRBV4-1 and TRBJ2-7; D might be TRBD1 (5 bases). Germline values: CDR1 MGHRA, CDR2 YSYEKL. The germline V and J ends were trimmed by 2 bases and 2 bases, with 7 bases remaining between them. The length of the CDR3 is 13 residues. The CDR3 DNA sequence: TGCGCCAGCAGCCAACTGACAGCCTACGAGCAGTACTTC. It encodes CASSQLTAYEQYF.

This clonotype was counted a few times. The chain combines TRBV28 with TRBJ1-2; 10 bases match TRBD1. Germline lookup yields CDR1 MDHEN and CDR2 SYDVKM. CDR3 length: 15 residues. J was trimmed by 7 bases and V by 3 bases; bases with no gene match: 8. The CDR3 spells CASSFPGQGMLGYTF. Written as DNA, the CDR3 is TGTGCCAGCAGTTTCCCGGGACAGGGGATGCTTGGCTACACCTTC.

The V and J genes are TRBV28 and TRBJ2-7; 7 positions match TRBD2. CDR1 and CDR2 (germline): MDHEN, SYDVKM. The CDR3 is 15 residues long. The V segment lost 6 bases and the J segment 0 bases; nucleotides outside the gene matches: 8. This CDR3 reads CASSKRLASSYEQYF. The CDR3 region has the DNA TGTGCCAGCAGCAAAAGACTAGCAAGCTCCTACGAGCAGTACTTC.

The chain employs TRBV6-5 and TRBJ2-3, with a weak D call TRBD1 (5 bases). Germline lookup yields CDR1 MNHEY and CDR2 SVGAGI. Trimming shortened V by 5 bases and J by 0 bases, and 18 bases separated the two germline ends. The CDR3 is made up of 17 amino acids. The CDR3 loop is CASSVNPTGPSTDTQYF. CDR3 nucleotides: TGTGCCAGCAGTGTCAACCCTACAGGACCCAGCACAGATACGCAGTATTTT.

This clonotype was picked up a small number of times. The rearrangement uses TRBV4-1 and TRBJ2-5; tentative D call: TRBD2 (6 bases). This CDR3 comprises 16 residues. Germline V gives CDR1 MGHRA, CDR2 YSYEKL. V was cut by 2 bases and J by 7 bases, with 20 bases left in between. CDR3 amino acids: CASSQSGSGRTGTQYF. The CDR3 nucleotides are TGCGCCAGCAGCCAAAGCGGTAGCGGACGAACGGGGACCCAGTACTTC.

This clonotype was observed a few times. The CDR3 is CASSSAQPGQGFPSGANVLTF. CDR3 sequence (DNA): TGTGCCAGCAGCTCAGCCCAACCCGGACAGGGATTCCCCTCTGGGGCCAACGTCCTGACTTTC. The chain uses TRBV11-2 and TRBJ2-6, with 8 bases fitting TRBD1. This CDR3 region has 21 residues. The V gene's germline CDR1 is SGHAT and CDR2 FQNNGV. Germline trimming cut 4 bases from V and 0 bases from J; bases unmatched to any gene: 17.

The chain uses TRBV12-3 or TRBV12-4 and TRBJ2-2; 14 bases are a match to TRBD2. Unmatched junction bases numbered 11, after V lost 7 bases and J lost 7 bases. The CDR3 contains 17 residues. The CDR3: CASILPGLAGAGGELFF. The CDR3 coding sequence is TGTGCCAGCATTCTTCCGGGACTAGCGGGAGCGGGCGGGGAGCTGTTTTTT.

The rearrangement joins TRBV7-2 to TRBJ2-3; 7 bases line up with TRBD2. Germline CDR1 SGHTA, CDR2 FQGNSA. J gave up 4 bases and V 5 bases, and 6 bases lay outside the gene matches. The CDR3 is 14 residues long. The CDR3 nucleotides are TGTGCCAGCAGCCCGATAGCGGGCCCAGATACGCAGTATTTT. Its protein product is CASSPIAGPDTQYF.

There are a few counts of this clonotype. The chain joins TRBV29-1 to TRBJ2-3, with 12 nucleotides matching TRBD1. The CDR3 consists of 20 residues. From germline, CDR1 is SQVTM and CDR2 ANQGSEA. V trimming: 5 bases; J trimming: 4 bases; junction bases outside the gene matches: 22. CDR3 loop: CSVQRDRGRLAGAQPDTQYF. DNA for the CDR3: TGCAGCGTTCAAAGGGACAGGGGGCGGCTAGCGGGAGCACAGCCAGATACGCAGTATTTT.

There are a few counts of this clonotype. V is TRBV28 and J is TRBJ2-5; 7 bases agree with TRBD2. In germline, CDR1 is MDHEN, CDR2 SYDVKM. CDR3 length: 14 amino acids. After removal of 5 bases from V and 4 bases from J, the junction contained 7 bases not matched to a gene. This chain's CDR3 is CASSRPSGGETQYF. The CDR3 nucleotides read TGTGCCAGCAGTCGCCCTAGCGGCGGAGAGACCCAGTACTTC.

The sample holds many counts of this clonotype. This chain uses TRBV7-6 with TRBJ1-1; the D is unclear. V lost 3 bases, J lost 4 bases, and 15 bases lay in between. Germline V CDR1 and CDR2: SGHVS, FNYEAQ. CDR3 length: 15 residues. This CDR3 is CASSLGTELGTEAFF. DNA for the CDR3: TGTGCCAGCAGCTTGGGTACAGAGCTAGGCACTGAAGCTTTCTTT.

V and J are TRBV27 and TRBJ2-5; no firm D call. CDR1 is MNHEY and CDR2 is SMNVEV in the germline V gene (reference sequence). Trimming shortened V by 6 bases and J by 1 base, and 9 bases separated the two germline ends. The CDR3 is 13 amino acids. The CDR3 DNA follows: TGTGCCAGCAGCTCGAGACCCCAAGAGACCCAGTACTTC. Translated: CASSSRPQETQYF.

The J gene is TRBJ2-1, the V gene TRBV2; D is undetermined. The CDR3 contains 15 residues. Germline CDR1 SNHLY, CDR2 FYNNEI. The V gene lost 1 base and the J gene lost 2 bases, with 9 bases spanning the gap. CDR3 sequence: CASSEVAGPYNEQFF. In DNA, the CDR3 is TGTGCCAGCAGTGAAGTCGCAGGCCCCTACAATGAGCAGTTCTTC.

This clonotype was counted a few times. The chain is built from TRBV30 and TRBJ2-5, with 10 bases that match TRBD1. CDR1 and CDR2 (germline): GTSNPN, SVGIG (reference sequence). V lost 1 base and J lost 1; bases outside the gene matches: 3. CDR3 size: 15 residues. The DNA of the CDR3 is TGTGCCTGGAGTGGTCGGACAGGGGGCCAAGAGACCCAGTACTTC. This translates into CAWSGRTGGQETQYF.